These 13 T cell receptor beta chains came from one sample sequenced in a study of beta chain features in type 1 diabetes. cDNA synthesis used the whole RNA isolate, giving expressed TCRB sequences. TCRdb's copy holds only in-frame clones and misses some; the assay was immunoSEQ multiplex PCR. The table has about 150,000 clones, more than 9% seen once. The specimen was naive CD4+ T cells from blood. These receptors were collected from a man younger than 30 in good health.

The chain joins TRBV19 to TRBJ1-5; 11 bases line up with TRBD1. The germline CDR1 and CDR2 sequences are LNHDA and SQIVND (reference sequence). V dropped 5 bases and J dropped 2; count of bases not matched to a gene: 11. The CDR3 totals 18 residues. The CDR3, as DNA: TGTGCCAGTAGTTTCTCCGGGACAGGGGGTTTCGGCAATCAGCCCCAGCATTTT. Protein product: CASSFSGTGGFGNQPQHF.

This clone came up a few times. Other DNA sequences in this specimen translate into the identical CDR3. The chain has TRBV9 and TRBJ2-1; D remains unclear. The germline CDR1 and CDR2 sequences are SGDLS and YYNGEE. Between the trimmed V and J ends, which lost 0 bases and 2 bases, there was a span of 9 bases. The CDR3 sequence is 15 residues long. CDR3 bases: TGTGCCAGCAGCGTAGAAGGCGGCCCCTACAATGAGCAGTTCTTC. This encodes CASSVEGGPYNEQFF. Drawing the rest from reference TRBV9 and TRBJ2-1, the complete variable domain is DSGVTQTPKHLITATGQRVTLRCSPRSGDLSVYWYQQSLDQGLQFLIQYYNGEERAKGNILERFSAQQFPDLHSELNLSSLELGDSALYFCASSVEGGPYNEQFFGPGTRLTVL.

The chain joins TRBV6-5 to TRBJ1-6; 7 bases agree with TRBD1. V was pared by 7 bases and J by 5 bases, with 8 bases of the junction left unmatched. This CDR3 has 15 amino acids. CDR1 MNHEY and CDR2 SVGAGI come from the germline V gene. The CDR3 DNA is TGTGCCAGCACCCGGGGACAGATAGATAATTCACCCCTCCACTTT. This codes for CASTRGQIDNSPLHF.

This clone was picked up a small number of times. The V and J genes are TRBV7-6 and TRBJ2-7; 9 bases align to TRBD1. This CDR3 region has 17 residues. V lost 1 base and J lost 3; bases outside the gene matches: 10. From germline, CDR1 is SGHVS and CDR2 FNYEAQ. CDR3 DNA: TGTGCCAGCAGCTTAGTGATCCCGGGACAGGGATTCTACGAGCAGTACTTC. This sequence encodes CASSLVIPGQGFYEQYF.

In this sample, this clone turned up many times. The rearrangement uses TRBV30 and TRBJ1-4; TRBD1 agrees at 7 bases. The CDR3 is made up of 12 amino acids. CDR1 GTSNPN and CDR2 SVGIG come from the germline V gene (reference sequence). CDR3 in amino acids: CAWGQSNEKLFF. CDR3 DNA sequence: TGTGCTTGGGGACAGTCGAATGAAAAACTGTTTTTT.

This clone was recorded a few times. The gene calls are TRBV27 and TRBJ2-1, with TRBD2 matching 9 bases. Germline values: CDR1 MNHEY, CDR2 SMNVEV (reference sequence). This CDR3 is built from 17 residues. With V trimmed by 5 bases and J by 5 bases, 13 bases remained unmatched. Written as DNA, the CDR3 is TGTGCCAGCAGTCGCCCCCCGGGACTAGCCGGAAACAATGAGCAGTTCTTC. Protein: CASSRPPGLAGNNEQFF.

The chain links TRBV5-5 to TRBJ2-7; D is unclear. Per the germline V gene, CDR1 is SGHKS and CDR2 is YYEKEE (reference sequence). CDR3 size: 12 residues. Trimming took off 3 bases at V and 2 bases at J, with 6 bases between the two ends. CDR3 DNA sequence: TGTGCCAGCAGCTCCTCCGCCTACGAGCAGTACTTC. It encodes CASSSSAYEQYF.

This clone appeared a few times. The V and J genes are TRBV7-2 and TRBJ1-4; TRBD1 agrees at 9 bases. The trim removed 2 bases at V and 6 bases at J, leaving 4 bases unmatched. Per the germline V gene, CDR1 is SGHTA and CDR2 is FQGNSA. The CDR3 has 15 residues. Here the CDR3 DNA reads TGTGCCAGCAGCTTATCCGGGACAGGGCATGAAAAACTGTTTTTT. Its protein is CASSLSGTGHEKLFF.

The chain recombines TRBV30 with TRBJ2-5; no definite D call. Trimming pared 0 bases from V and 8 bases from J, leaving 16 bases between. In germline, CDR1 is GTSNPN, CDR2 SVGIG (reference sequence). The CDR3 totals 14 residues. Here the CDR3 DNA reads TGTGCCTGGAGTGTACTCAACCCCCGAGGAACCCAGTACTTC. Translating it yields CAWSVLNPRGTQYF.

The chain couples TRBV30 to TRBJ1-2, with D perhaps TRBD1 (5 bases). Germline loops: CDR1 GTSNPN, CDR2 SVGIG (reference sequence). V gave up 0 bases and J gave up 3 bases, with 11 bases separating them. The CDR3 covers 14 residues. The CDR3 DNA follows: TGTGCCTGGAGTGTAACAGGACGGGACTATGGCTACACCTTC. Its protein product is CAWSVTGRDYGYTF.

There are a few counts of this clone. The J gene is TRBJ2-1, the V gene TRBV5-1, with 11 bases that match TRBD1. The ends lost 4 bases at V and 6 bases at J; junction bases unmatched: 9. Germline V CDR1 and CDR2: SGHRS, YFSETQ. This CDR3 comprises 16 residues. CDR3 amino acids: CASSPGGTGGSNEQFF. CDR3 in DNA: TGCGCCAGCAGCCCTGGAGGGACAGGGGGAAGCAATGAGCAGTTCTTC. Full variable domain (outside the CDR3, taken from reference TRBV5-1 and TRBJ2-1): KAGVTQTPRYLIKTRGQQVTLSCSPISGHRSVSWYQQTPGQGLQFLFEYFSETQRNKGNFPGRFSGRQFSNSRSEMNVSTLELGDSALYLCASSPGGTGGSNEQFFGPGTRLTVL.

The chain links TRBV6-4 to TRBJ2-2; the match to TRBD2 covers 9 bases. CDR1 and CDR2 from the germline V gene are MRHNA and SNTAGT. There are 15 residues in the CDR3. Trimming cost V 2 bases and J 5 bases; bases outside gene matches: 3. CDR3 sequence: CASSDRGLATGELFF. The CDR3 bases are TGTGCCAGCAGTGACCGGGGACTAGCAACCGGGGAGCTGTTTTTT.

This rearrangement joins TRBV18 to TRBJ2-3; D remains ambiguous. This CDR3 is built from 14 residues. Germline V gene data show CDR1 as KGHSH and CDR2 as LQKENI. Trimming removed 2 bases from V and 5 bases from J, with 11 bases in between. The CDR3 spells CASSPGRVVDTQYF. DNA for the CDR3: TGTGCCAGCTCACCAGGTCGTGTAGTAGATACGCAGTATTTT.